The next 12 T cell receptor beta chains were all read from a single sample in a study of early T cells in non-severe SARS-CoV-2 infection. TCRdb processed the 5' RACE reads anew with MiXCR; each CDR3 protein has one entry. The sample contains around 83,000 distinct CDR3 sequences, around 12% of which appear only once. The sequences come from whole blood, collected at baseline. The source of these receptors is an adult who was a healthcare worker with PCR-confirmed SARS-CoV-2 infection or an uninfected control (not recorded which).

This clonotype was detected a few times. The gene calls are TRBV19 and TRBJ2-1; D is possibly TRBD1 (6 bases). Germline loops: CDR1 LNHDA, CDR2 SQIVND (reference sequence). This CDR3 comprises 16 residues. V lost 1 base and J lost 6, with 16 bases in between. CDR3 region: CASSIGSRTARNEQFF. The CDR3 region has the DNA TGTGCCAGTAGTATAGGAAGCCGGACAGCACGCAATGAGCAGTTCTTC. Supplemented by reference TRBV19 and TRBJ2-1, the full variable domain reads DGGITQSPKYLFRKEGQNVTLSCEQNLNHDAMYWYRQDPGQGLRLIYYSQIVNDFQKGDIAEGYSVSREKKESFPLTVTSAQKNPTAFYLCASSIGSRTARNEQFFGPGTRLTVL.

This clonotype has more than one count but fewer than ten. The chain has TRBV4-1 and TRBJ1-1; D is unclear. The CDR3 is made up of 14 amino acids. Trimming left V 3 bases short and J 0 bases short, with 8 bases between. The germline V gene has CDR1 MGHRA and CDR2 YSYEKL. The CDR3 reads CASSQIGVNTEAFF. The CDR3 region has the DNA TGCGCCAGCAGCCAGATCGGGGTGAACACTGAAGCTTTCTTT.

This clonotype was counted at least ten times. The chain couples TRBV29-1 to TRBJ2-1, with D unresolved. The germline V gene encodes CDR1 SQVTM and CDR2 ANQGSEA. This CDR3 is 12 amino acids long. Trimming shortened V by 4 bases and J by 10 bases, and 14 bases separated the two germline ends. CDR3: CSVGELSAEQFF. The CDR3 DNA sequence: TGCAGCGTTGGAGAGTTATCGGCCGAGCAGTTCTTC.

The rearrangement uses TRBV28 and TRBJ2-3, with 7 positions matching TRBD1. V gave up 3 bases and J gave up 0 bases; unmatched junction bases: 0. Germline V gives CDR1 MDHEN, CDR2 SYDVKM. This CDR3 is built from 14 residues. CDR3 in amino acids: CASSFRGSTDTQYF. Here the CDR3 DNA reads TGTGCCAGCAGTTTCAGGGGGAGCACAGATACGCAGTATTTT.

This clonotype was detected only a few times. This rearrangement joins TRBV6-6 to TRBJ1-4; no reliable D call. Per germline, CDR1 MNHNY and CDR2 SVGAGI (reference sequence). The CDR3 loop spans 12 amino acids. The V end lost 6 bases, the J end lost 10 bases, and 12 bases lay between the germline ends. The CDR3 is CASSQTFGKLFF. The CDR3 nucleotides read TGTGCCAGCAGCCAGACGTTTGGAAAACTGTTTTTT.

There are a few counts of this clonotype. J is TRBJ2-2 and V is TRBV30; D gene unclear. The CDR3 loop spans 15 amino acids. V dropped 0 bases and J dropped 1 base, with 9 bases sitting between them. Looked up from germline, CDR1 is GTSNPN and CDR2 is SVGIG (reference sequence). This chain's CDR3 is CAWSVQRKNTGELFF. The CDR3 coding sequence is TGTGCCTGGAGTGTACAACGGAAGAACACCGGGGAGCTGTTTTTT. Variable domain in full (rest from reference TRBV30 and TRBJ2-2): SQTIHQWPATLVQPVGSPLSLECTVEGTSNPNLYWYRQAAGRGLQLLFYSVGIGQISSEVPQNLSASRPQDRQFILSSKKLLLSDSGFYLCAWSVQRKNTGELFFGEGSRLTVL.

V gene TRBV2 combines with J gene TRBJ1-2; D ambiguous. The CDR3 length is 12 residues. Germline V gives CDR1 SNHLY, CDR2 FYNNEI. Deletions cut 8 bases from V and 8 bases from J, with 15 bases between. This chain's CDR3 is CASSTRTGGYTF. In DNA, the CDR3 is TGTGCCAGCTCGACGCGGACGGGCGGCTACACCTTC.

This clonotype was seen at least ten times. The J gene is TRBJ1-3, the V gene TRBV18; unclear D gene. Germline CDR1 is KGHSH and CDR2 is LQKENI. The CDR3 covers 13 residues. V was trimmed by 0 bases and J by 2 bases, leaving 2 bases between them. The CDR3, as DNA: TGTGCCAGCTCACCACCGGCTGGAAACACCATATATTTT. It specifies CASSPPAGNTIYF. Full variable domain (remainder filled in from reference TRBV18 and TRBJ1-3): NAGVMQNPRHLVRRRGQEARLRCSPMKGHSHVYWYRQLPEEGLKFMVYLQKENIIDESGMPKERFSAEFPKEGPSILRIQQVVRGDSAAYFCASSPPAGNTIYFGEGSWLTVV.

This clonotype was found many times. This chain connects TRBV3-1 to TRBJ1-4; weak D call: TRBD1 (5 bases). The germline V and J ends were trimmed by 0 bases and 7 bases, with 12 bases remaining between them. The CDR3 length is 15 residues. CDR1 and CDR2 (germline): LGHDT, YNNKEL (reference sequence). CDR3 sequence reads: CASSQEGTTGEKLFF. In DNA, the CDR3 is TGTGCCAGCAGCCAAGAGGGGACCACGGGTGAAAAACTGTTTTTT.

This clonotype was counted ten times or more. V usage is TRBV28 and J usage is TRBJ2-3, with 7 nucleotides matching TRBD2. Germline V gives CDR1 MDHEN, CDR2 SYDVKM. The CDR3 covers 13 residues. V gave up 6 bases and J gave up 8 bases; unmatched junction bases: 8. For the CDR3, the DNA is TGTGCCAGCAGCTCGGGGGGTACTGGTACGCAGTATTTT. It translates to CASSSGGTGTQYF.

A few counts support this clonotype. The chain recombines TRBV7-2 with TRBJ2-7, with a weak D call TRBD1 (6 bases). Germline loops: CDR1 SGHTA, CDR2 FQGNSA. Trimming took off 2 bases at V and 12 bases at J, with 20 bases between the two ends. This CDR3 is 14 amino acids long. The CDR3 sequence: CASSLRWTAGGMYF. The DNA for the CDR3 is TGTGCCAGCAGCTTAAGGTGGACAGCTGGTGGTATGTACTTC.

This clonotype was seen more than once but under ten times. The V gene is TRBV28, the J gene TRBJ2-5, with 8 positions matching TRBD2. CDR3 length: 15 amino acids. V was clipped by 2 bases and J by 1 base; unmatched bases: 3. Germline V gives CDR1 MDHEN, CDR2 SYDVKM. CDR3 residues: CASSLPLAGQETQYF. CDR3 sequence (DNA): TGTGCCAGCAGTTTACCCCTAGCGGGCCAAGAGACCCAGTACTTC.